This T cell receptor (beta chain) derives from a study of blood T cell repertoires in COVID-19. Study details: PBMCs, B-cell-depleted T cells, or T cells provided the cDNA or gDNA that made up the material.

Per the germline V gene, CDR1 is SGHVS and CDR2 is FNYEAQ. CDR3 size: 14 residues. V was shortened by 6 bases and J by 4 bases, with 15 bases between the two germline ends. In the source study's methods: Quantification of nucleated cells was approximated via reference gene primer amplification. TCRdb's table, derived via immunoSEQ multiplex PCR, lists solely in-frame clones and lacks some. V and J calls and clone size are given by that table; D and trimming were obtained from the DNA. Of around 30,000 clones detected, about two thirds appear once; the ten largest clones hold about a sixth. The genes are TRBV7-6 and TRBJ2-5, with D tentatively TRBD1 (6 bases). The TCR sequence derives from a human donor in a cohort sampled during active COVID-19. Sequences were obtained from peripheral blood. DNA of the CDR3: TGTGCCAGCAGGGGCGAACTAGGGGGAGAGACCCAGTACTTC. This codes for CASRGELGGETQYF.